This paragraph covers one T cell receptor (beta chain) sequence. Its antigen is unidentified. Positively selected for CCR7, the CD45RO-negative cells used as naive CD8 cells excluded terminally differentiated effector memory CD45RA+ cells. Donors were Caucasian adults residing in Nashville, Tennessee, USA. The sample is drawn from a study of shared clonotypes between healthy human individuals. Study outcomes and limitations: Incomplete sequencing of sorted subsets was indicated by rarefaction despite large depth. Genetic and exposure-history diversity was limited by the small donor number.

Germline V gene lookup returns CDR1 MDHEN and CDR2 SYDVKM. V gave up 2 bases and J gave up 1 base, with 15 bases separating them. The CDR3 is made up of 16 amino acids. Sequenced by immunoSEQ multiplex PCR; TCRdb stores in-frame clones only, minus some. The sample lists about 2.2 million clones, around 95% seen once, with around 1.8% in the top ten. The V call is TRBV28, the J call TRBJ2-7; D gene ambiguous. What was sequenced was naive CD8+ T cells from PBMCs. This clonotype originated in a man aged 18 to 35 in good health. Some clones in this sample may be carry-over from other donors' samples. For the CDR3, the DNA is TGTGCCAGCAGTTTACTCTTCGGGCCCACATCCTACGAGCAGTACTTC. Translating gives CASSLLFGPTSYEQYF.